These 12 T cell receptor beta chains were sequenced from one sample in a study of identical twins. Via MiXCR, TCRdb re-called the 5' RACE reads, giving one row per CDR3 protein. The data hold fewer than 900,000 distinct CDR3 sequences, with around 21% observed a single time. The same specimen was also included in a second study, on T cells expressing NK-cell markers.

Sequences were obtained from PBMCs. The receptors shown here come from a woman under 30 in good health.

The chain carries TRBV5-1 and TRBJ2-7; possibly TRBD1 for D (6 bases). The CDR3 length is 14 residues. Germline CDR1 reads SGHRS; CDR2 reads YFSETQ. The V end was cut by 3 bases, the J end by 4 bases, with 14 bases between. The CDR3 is CASSSGDTGYEQYF. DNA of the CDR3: TGCGCCAGCAGCTCCGGGGACACAGGGTACGAGCAGTACTTC.

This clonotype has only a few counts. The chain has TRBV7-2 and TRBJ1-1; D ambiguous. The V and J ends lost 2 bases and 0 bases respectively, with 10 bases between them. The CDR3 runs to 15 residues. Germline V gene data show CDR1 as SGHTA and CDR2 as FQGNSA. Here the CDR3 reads CASSLLPGLNTEAFF. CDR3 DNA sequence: TGTGCCAGCAGCTTATTGCCGGGCCTGAACACTGAAGCTTTCTTT.

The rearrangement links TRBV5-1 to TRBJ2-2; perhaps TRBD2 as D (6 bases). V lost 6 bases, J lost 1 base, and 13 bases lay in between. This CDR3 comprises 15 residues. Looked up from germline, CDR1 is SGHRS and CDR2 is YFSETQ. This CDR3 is CASTKGLRNTGELFF. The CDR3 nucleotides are TGCGCCAGCACGAAGGGACTGAGGAACACCGGGGAGCTGTTTTTT.

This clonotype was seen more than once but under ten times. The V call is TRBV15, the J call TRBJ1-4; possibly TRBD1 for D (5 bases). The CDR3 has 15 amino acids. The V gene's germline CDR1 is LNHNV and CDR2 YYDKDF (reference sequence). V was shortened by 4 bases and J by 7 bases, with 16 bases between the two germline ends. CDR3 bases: TGTGCCACCAGCAAAACCAGGGAGTGGAGTGAAAAACTGTTTTTT. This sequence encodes CATSKTREWSEKLFF.

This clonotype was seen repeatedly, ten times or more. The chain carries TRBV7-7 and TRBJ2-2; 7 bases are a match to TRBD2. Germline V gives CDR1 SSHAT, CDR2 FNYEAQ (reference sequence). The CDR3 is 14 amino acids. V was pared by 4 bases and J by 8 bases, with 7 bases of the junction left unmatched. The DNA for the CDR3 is TGTGCCAGCAGCTCGGGGCGGGGACTAGGGGAGCTGTTTTTT. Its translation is CASSSGRGLGELFF. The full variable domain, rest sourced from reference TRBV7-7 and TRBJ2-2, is GAGVSQSPRYKVTKRGQDVTLRCDPISSHATLYWYQQALGQGPEFLTYFNYEAQPDKSGLPSDRFSAERPEGSISTLTIQRTEQRDSAMYRCASSSGRGLGELFFGEGSRLTVL.

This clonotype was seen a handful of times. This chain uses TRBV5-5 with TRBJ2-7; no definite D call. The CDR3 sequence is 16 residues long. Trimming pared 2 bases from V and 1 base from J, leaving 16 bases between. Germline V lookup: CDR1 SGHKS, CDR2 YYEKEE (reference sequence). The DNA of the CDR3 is TGTGCCAGCAGCTTTAGGACGGCGGTTGGGTCCTACGAGCAGTACTTC. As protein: CASSFRTAVGSYEQYF.

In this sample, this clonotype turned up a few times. The CDR3 spells CASSPPPWEGANTEAFF. The CDR3 DNA is TGCGCCAGCAGCCCTCCCCCCTGGGAGGGGGCAAACACTGAAGCTTTCTTT. The rearrangement links TRBV5-1 to TRBJ1-1, with 7 positions matching TRBD1. J gave up 2 bases and V 4 bases, and 14 bases lay outside the gene matches. This CDR3 has 17 residues. The germline V gene encodes CDR1 SGHRS and CDR2 YFSETQ. The full variable domain, completed using reference TRBV5-1 and TRBJ1-1, is KAGVTQTPRYLIKTRGQQVTLSCSPISGHRSVSWYQQTPGQGLQFLFEYFSETQRNKGNFPGRFSGRQFSNSRSEMNVSTLELGDSALYLCASSPPPWEGANTEAFFGQGTRLTVV.

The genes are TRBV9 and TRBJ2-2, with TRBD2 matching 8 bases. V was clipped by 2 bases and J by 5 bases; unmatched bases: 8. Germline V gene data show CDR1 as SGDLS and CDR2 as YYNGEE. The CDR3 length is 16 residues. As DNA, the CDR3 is TGTGCCAGCAGCGTTATTCAGCGGGAGACAACCGGGGAGCTGTTTTTT. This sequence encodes CASSVIQRETTGELFF.

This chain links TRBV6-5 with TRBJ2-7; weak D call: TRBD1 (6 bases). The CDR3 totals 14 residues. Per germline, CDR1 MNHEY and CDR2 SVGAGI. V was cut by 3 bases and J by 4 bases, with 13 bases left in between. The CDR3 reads CASSYFNRVYEQYF. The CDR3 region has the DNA TGTGCCAGCAGTTATTTCAACAGGGTGTACGAGCAGTACTTC.

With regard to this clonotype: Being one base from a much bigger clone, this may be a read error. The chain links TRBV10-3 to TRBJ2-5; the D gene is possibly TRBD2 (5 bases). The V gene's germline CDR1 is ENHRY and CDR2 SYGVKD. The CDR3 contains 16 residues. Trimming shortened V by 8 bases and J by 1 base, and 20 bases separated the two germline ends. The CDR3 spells CAIGATLSGTQETQYF. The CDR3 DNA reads TGTGCCATCGGCGCAACCCTCAGCGGAACCCAAGAGACCCAGTACTTC.

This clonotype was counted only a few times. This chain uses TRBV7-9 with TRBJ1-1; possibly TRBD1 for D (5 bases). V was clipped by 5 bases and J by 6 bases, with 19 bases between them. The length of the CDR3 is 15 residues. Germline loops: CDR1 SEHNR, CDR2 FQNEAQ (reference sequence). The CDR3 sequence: CASSPQGRLFAEAFF. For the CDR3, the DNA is TGTGCCAGCAGCCCCCAGGGCCGACTATTTGCTGAAGCTTTCTTT.

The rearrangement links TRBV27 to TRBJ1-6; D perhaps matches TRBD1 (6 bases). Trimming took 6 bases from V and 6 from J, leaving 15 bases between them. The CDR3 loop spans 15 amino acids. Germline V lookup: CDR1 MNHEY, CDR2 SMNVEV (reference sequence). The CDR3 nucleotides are TGTGCCAGCAGAATTACAGGGCCCGCTAATTCACCCCTCCACTTT. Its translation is CASRITGPANSPLHF.